This entry features one TCR beta chain sequence. This CDR3 contains 12 residues. Germline trimming cut 6 bases from V and 5 bases from J; bases unmatched to any gene: 4. In the original processing: By means of reference gene primer amplification, nucleated cell counts were estimated. The repertoire was sequenced with immunoSEQ multiplex PCR; TCRdb's copy has only in-frame clones and lacks some. For V, J and clone size, that table is used; D and trimming come from the DNA. Found here are approximately 50,000 clones, under 85% of them singletons; the top ten hold 6.9%. This specimen comes from a study of blood T cell repertoires in COVID-19. Overall study context: Donors in the United States, Italy and Spain gave samples during acute or convalescent COVID-19. Nucleic acid was either cDNA or gDNA, and it came from T cells, B-cell-depleted T cells, or PBMCs.

The receptor was isolated from a man between 65 and 80 years old with active COVID-19. The rearrangement links TRBV12-3 or TRBV12-4 to TRBJ2-7; 7 nucleotides align to TRBD1. Sequencing was done on a sample of peripheral blood. The CDR3 nucleotides are TGTGCCAGCAGGTTTGACAGGGACGAGCAGTACTTC. Encoded protein: CASRFDRDEQYF.